The 30 T cell receptor beta chains below come from one sample, sequenced in a study of radiotherapy plus CTLA-4 blockade in lung cancer. TCRdb keeps only in-frame clones here, not all; method: immunoSEQ multiplex PCR. The data contain about 110,000 clones, about four fifths of them singletons. The source was peripheral blood, collected from a patient treated with radiotherapy plus ipilimumab. The receptors here all came from a human donor with non-small cell lung cancer that progressed on radiotherapy plus ipilimumab. Some clones in this sample may be carry-over from other donors' samples.

The CDR3 sequence: CASSIVGRGVEQYF. CDR3 sequence (DNA): TGTGCCAGTAGTATTGTCGGCAGGGGGGTCGAGCAGTACTTC. The rearrangement uses TRBV19 and TRBJ2-7; TRBD1 is a possible D gene (7 bases). Germline V gives CDR1 LNHDA, CDR2 SQIVND (reference sequence). The CDR3 length is 14 residues. V gave up 3 bases and J gave up 6 bases, with 15 bases separating them.

In this sample, this clone turned up a few times. The rearrangement uses TRBV5-4 and TRBJ1-1; perhaps TRBD1 as D (5 bases). Germline values: CDR1 SGHNT, CDR2 YYREEE (reference sequence). CDR3 length: 15 residues. V was clipped by 2 bases and J by 5 bases, with 16 bases between them. CDR3 nucleotide sequence: TGTGCCAGCAGCTTCGGACCCCGGGGGAGGACTGAAGCTTTCTTT. Protein: CASSFGPRGRTEAFF. Based on the CDR3 plus reference TRBV5-4 and TRBJ1-1, the full variable domain is ETGVTQSPTHLIKTRGQQVTLRCSSQSGHNTVSWYQQALGQGPQFIFQYYREEENGRGNFPPRFSGLQFPNYSSELNVNALELDDSALYLCASSFGPRGRTEAFFGQGTRLTVV.

The V gene is TRBV5-6, the J gene TRBJ1-6, with D unresolved. Germline loops: CDR1 SGHDT, CDR2 YYEEEE. The V end was cut by 0 bases, the J end by 10 bases, with 17 bases between. CDR3 size: 16 residues. Written as DNA, the CDR3 is TGTGCCAGCAGCTTGGGAGGTTATAGTCACAGCTCACCCCTCCACTTT. This encodes CASSLGGYSHSSPLHF. Based on the CDR3 plus reference TRBV5-6 and TRBJ1-6, the full variable domain is DAGVTQSPTHLIKTRGQQVTLRCSPKSGHDTVSWYQQALGQGPQFIFQYYEEEERQRGNFPDRFSGHQFPNYSSELNVNALLLGDSALYLCASSLGGYSHSSPLHFGNGTRLTVT.

J is TRBJ2-5 and V is TRBV5-6; possible D gene TRBD1, 6 bases. V dropped 2 bases and J dropped 4 bases, with 9 bases sitting between them. Germline CDR1 reads SGHDT; CDR2 reads YYEEEE. CDR3 size: 13 residues. DNA of the CDR3: TGTGCCAGCAGCTTTGGACAGATAGAGACCCAGTACTTC. This encodes CASSFGQIETQYF.

The gene calls are TRBV14 and TRBJ1-6; D uncertain. Trimming left V 4 bases short and J 10 bases short, with 11 bases between. The CDR3 has 13 residues. CDR1 is SGHDN and CDR2 is FVKESK in the germline V gene. The DNA for the CDR3 is TGTGCCAGCAGCCCCAGTGCCGACTCACCCCTCCACTTT. It specifies CASSPSADSPLHF.

The chain is built from TRBV6-1 and TRBJ1-1; the D is unclear. Germline loops: CDR1 MNHNS, CDR2 SASEGT. CDR3 length: 13 amino acids. V was clipped by 2 bases and J by 8 bases, with 12 bases between them. The CDR3 loop reads CASSERISYEAFF. CDR3 coding DNA: TGTGCCAGCAGTGAAAGGATAAGCTACGAAGCTTTCTTT.

In the case of this clone: This specimen includes other DNA sequences encoding the same CDR3. CDR3 coding DNA: TGTGCCAGCTCGCCAGACAGTGAAAAACTGTTTTTT. Its translation: CASSPDSEKLFF. The chain employs TRBV18 and TRBJ1-4; perhaps TRBD1 as D (5 bases). Germline V gives CDR1 KGHSH, CDR2 LQKENI. This CDR3 region has 12 residues. The V gene lost 6 bases and the J gene lost 7 bases, with 9 bases spanning the gap.

As DNA, the CDR3 is TGTGCCAGCAGTCTAGGTACATTTAACTATGGCTACACCTTC. Residues: CASSLGTFNYGYTF. This chain links TRBV11-2 with TRBJ1-2; the D is unclear. CDR1 SGHAT and CDR2 FQNNGV come from the germline V gene. V was clipped by 6 bases and J by 1 base, with 12 bases between them. There are 14 residues in the CDR3.

The chain has TRBV5-1 and TRBJ2-2; TRBD1 agrees at 10 bases. Germline CDR1 is SGHRS and CDR2 is YFSETQ. The V segment lost 4 bases and the J segment 5 bases; nucleotides outside the gene matches: 5. The CDR3 sequence is 15 residues long. CDR3 loop: CASSGTGARTGELFF. CDR3 coding DNA: TGCGCCAGCAGCGGGACAGGGGCGAGGACCGGGGAGCTGTTTTTT.

V usage is TRBV5-1 and J usage is TRBJ2-2; TRBD1 matches 8 bases. Germline CDR1 and CDR2: SGHRS and YFSETQ. The CDR3 totals 15 residues. V was clipped by 4 bases and J by 5 bases; unmatched bases: 7. CDR3 loop: CASSPRQGWTGELFF. CDR3 DNA: TGCGCCAGCAGCCCCCGACAGGGGTGGACCGGGGAGCTGTTTTTT. Together with reference TRBV5-1 and TRBJ2-2, the CDR3 gives the full variable domain: KAGVTQTPRYLIKTRGQQVTLSCSPISGHRSVSWYQQTPGQGLQFLFEYFSETQRNKGNFPGRFSGRQFSNSRSEMNVSTLELGDSALYLCASSPRQGWTGELFFGEGSRLTVL.

This chain uses TRBV6-1 with TRBJ2-7; D possibly uses TRBD1 or TRBD2 (5 bases each). The V end lost 5 bases, the J end lost 7 bases, and 18 bases lay between the germline ends. This CDR3 contains 14 residues. Germline V gene lookup returns CDR1 MNHNS and CDR2 SASEGT. As DNA, the CDR3 is TGTGCCAGCAGTTCCTGGGACCTATGGGGTGAGCAGTACTTC. Translating it yields CASSSWDLWGEQYF.

The chain employs TRBV6-4 and TRBJ2-3, with 7 bases aligning to TRBD2. This CDR3 has 14 residues. The V gene's germline CDR1 is MRHNA and CDR2 SNTAGT. The ends lost 8 bases at V and 0 bases at J; junction bases unmatched: 5. The CDR3 region has the DNA TGTGCCAGCTCTGGGGGGGAAAGCACAGATACGCAGTATTTT. Its translation is CASSGGESTDTQYF.

The chain couples TRBV19 to TRBJ1-6, with D unclear. CDR1 and CDR2 (germline): LNHDA, SQIVND (reference sequence). The CDR3 runs 14 residues. The V gene lost 7 bases and the J gene lost 10 bases, with 17 bases spanning the gap. The CDR3 spells CASNSGPSGSPLHF. For the CDR3, the DNA is TGTGCCAGTAACTCCGGGCCCTCTGGGTCACCCCTCCACTTT.

The chain employs TRBV7-3 and TRBJ1-3; D ambiguous. The germline CDR1 and CDR2 sequences are SGHTA and FQGTGA. The CDR3 totals 17 residues. V was cut by 1 base and J by 0 bases, with 13 bases left in between. CDR3 in DNA: TGTGCCAGCAGCTTAATGGGCGGCCCGAGCTCTGGAAACACCATATATTTT. Protein: CASSLMGGPSSGNTIYF.

CDR3 bases: TGTGCCAGCAGTTTCTGGGGCGAAACCACCGGGGAGCTGTTTTTT. This gives the protein CASSFWGETTGELFF. The rearrangement joins TRBV27 to TRBJ2-2, with D possibly being TRBD1 (5 bases). Germline CDR1 reads MNHEY; CDR2 reads SMNVEV (reference sequence). The CDR3 runs 15 residues. Trimming left V 3 bases short and J 4 bases short, with 12 bases between.

This sequence joins TRBV6-6 and TRBJ1-5; 9 nucleotides match TRBD1. V shed 6 bases, J shed 7 bases, and the junction held 7 bases outside the gene matches. CDR1 and CDR2 from the germline V gene are MNHNY and SVGAGI (reference sequence). This CDR3 spans 14 amino acids. DNA of the CDR3: TGTGCCAGCAGATGGACAGGGGTGGGGCAGCCCCAGCATTTT. Its translation: CASRWTGVGQPQHF.

As to this clone: Other DNA sequences in the same sample also yield this CDR3. The chain employs TRBV7-9 and TRBJ1-2; D remains ambiguous. With 5 bases removed from V and 10 bases from J, the gap between germline ends came to 11 bases. CDR1 and CDR2 (germline): SEHNR, FQNEAQ (reference sequence). The CDR3 contains 11 residues. The CDR3 spells CASSPQIIYTF. DNA for the CDR3: TGTGCCAGCAGCCCGCAGATCATCTACACCTTC.

This chain links TRBV28 with TRBJ1-2, with 11 positions matching TRBD1. The CDR3 length is 16 residues. Trimming at V came to 3 bases and at J to 3 bases, leaving 6 bases not matched to a gene. Germline V CDR1 and CDR2: MDHEN, SYDVKM. CDR3 sequence (DNA): TGTGCCAGCAGTTTCCGGACAGGGGGCGCGGACTATGGCTACACCTTC. Protein sequence: CASSFRTGGADYGYTF.

The rearrangement links TRBV9 to TRBJ1-2; 10 nucleotides agree with TRBD1. CDR3 length equals 14 residues. V dropped 4 bases and J dropped 4; count of bases not matched to a gene: 4. CDR1 is SGDLS, CDR2 YYNGEE, per germline. The CDR3 nucleotides read TGTGCCAGCAGCATGACAGGGGGCGGCTATGGCTACACCTTC. Translating it yields CASSMTGGGYGYTF.

The chain has TRBV7-2 and TRBJ1-3; tentative D call: TRBD1 (5 bases). This CDR3 spans 16 amino acids. Trimming took 3 bases from V and 2 from J, leaving 14 bases between them. Germline V gene sequence: CDR1 SGHTA, CDR2 FQGNSA. Written as DNA, the CDR3 is TGTGCCAGCAGCTTGCAAAACCCGGGGGCTGGAAACACCATATATTTT. It codes for CASSLQNPGAGNTIYF. Supplemented by reference TRBV7-2 and TRBJ1-3, the full variable domain reads GAGVSQSPSNKVTEKGKDVELRCDPISGHTALYWYRQSLGQGLEFLIYFQGNSAPDKSGLPSDRFSAERTGGSVSTLTIQRTQQEDSAVYLCASSLQNPGAGNTIYFGEGSWLTVV.

The CDR3: CASSSGRGDIQYF. As DNA, the CDR3 is TGCGCCAGCAGCTCCGGGCGGGGGGACATTCAGTACTTC. The chain carries TRBV5-1 and TRBJ2-4; 8 positions match TRBD2. The junction had 4 bases not matched to a gene; V was cut back by 3 bases and J by 8 bases. Per the germline V gene, CDR1 is SGHRS and CDR2 is YFSETQ. The CDR3 is 13 amino acids.

J is TRBJ2-3 and V is TRBV9; 16 nucleotides line up with TRBD2. Per the germline V gene, CDR1 is SGDLS and CDR2 is YYNGEE. V lost 0 bases to trimming and J lost 5 bases; unmatched junction nucleotides: 9. This CDR3 contains 19 residues. In nucleotides, the CDR3 is TGTGCCAGCAGCGTAGGGTCGGGACTAGCGGGGGGGCCCGGAGATACGCAGTATTTT. This translates into CASSVGSGLAGGPGDTQYF.

J is TRBJ2-3 and V is TRBV9, with 12 bases matching TRBD2. The CDR3 loop spans 17 amino acids. J lost 2 bases, V lost 0 bases, and 4 bases had no gene match. Germline V gives CDR1 SGDLS, CDR2 YYNGEE. The CDR3 DNA reads as TGTGCCAGCAGCGTAGCTCTAGCGGGGGGGGTCACAGATACGCAGTATTTT. Protein product: CASSVALAGGVTDTQYF.

The chain links TRBV11-2 to TRBJ2-2; 16 bases are a match to TRBD2. In germline, CDR1 is SGHAT, CDR2 FQNNGV. CDR3 length: 19 amino acids. Germline trimming cut 5 bases from V and 4 bases from J; bases unmatched to any gene: 10. The CDR3 loop is CASSLPPGLAGGPTGELFF. The CDR3 nucleotides read TGTGCCAGCAGCCTCCCACCGGGACTAGCGGGGGGGCCCACCGGGGAGCTGTTTTTT.

The chain employs TRBV5-6 and TRBJ2-3; D tentatively fits TRBD1 or TRBD2 (5 bases each). Trimming shortened V by 3 bases and J by 0 bases, and 5 bases separated the two germline ends. The CDR3 covers 13 residues. The germline V gene encodes CDR1 SGHDT and CDR2 YYEEEE. As DNA, the CDR3 is TGTGCCAGCAGCTGGGACAGCACAGATACGCAGTATTTT. Residues: CASSWDSTDTQYF.

The gene calls are TRBV6-6 and TRBJ2-7; D is uncertain. V lost 0 bases to trimming and J lost 3 bases, with 6 bases between them. The germline gives CDR1 MNHNY, CDR2 SVGAGI (reference sequence). The CDR3 consists of 13 residues. The CDR3 reads CASSYSKVYEQYF. In DNA, the CDR3 is TGTGCCAGCAGTTACTCTAAGGTCTACGAGCAGTACTTC.

V is TRBV15 and J is TRBJ1-3, with unresolved D. Trimming shortened V by 5 bases and J by 0 bases, and 5 bases separated the two germline ends. CDR3 length: 13 residues. Looked up from germline, CDR1 is LNHNV and CDR2 is YYDKDF (reference sequence). CDR3 residues: CATSGSSGNTIYF. The CDR3 DNA is TGTGCCACCAGCGGCAGCTCTGGAAACACCATATATTTT.

V is TRBV7-9 and J is TRBJ2-2; D unresolved. The CDR3 loop spans 15 amino acids. V gave up 3 bases and J gave up 0 bases, with 8 bases separating them. Germline V gene sequence: CDR1 SEHNR, CDR2 FQNEAQ (reference sequence). The chain's CDR3 is CASSFPLPNTGELFF. CDR3 in DNA: TGTGCCAGCAGCTTTCCACTGCCGAACACCGGGGAGCTGTTTTTT.

The chain couples TRBV28 to TRBJ1-6; 10 nucleotides match TRBD1. V was clipped by 6 bases and J by 10 bases; unmatched bases: 9. The CDR3 sequence is 15 residues long. In germline, CDR1 is MDHEN, CDR2 SYDVKM. Here the CDR3 reads CASSFPGQGLSPLHF. The CDR3 DNA sequence: TGTGCCAGCAGCTTCCCGGGACAGGGGTTATCACCCCTCCACTTT. The whole variable domain, remainder taken from reference TRBV28 and TRBJ1-6, is DVKVTQSSRYLVKRTGEKVFLECVQDMDHENMFWYRQDPGLGLRLIYFSYDVKMKEKGDIPEGYSVSREKKERFSLILESASTNQTSMYLCASSFPGQGLSPLHFGNGTRLTVT.

The chain uses TRBV7-9 and TRBJ1-6, with a weak D call TRBD1 (6 bases). Germline V gives CDR1 SEHNR, CDR2 FQNEAQ (reference sequence). CDR3 length: 14 amino acids. V was cut by 6 bases and J by 6 bases, with 12 bases left in between. CDR3 residues: CASSNQGSNSPLHF. The CDR3 DNA is TGTGCCAGCAGTAATCAGGGGAGTAATTCACCCCTCCACTTT.